Listed here are 28 T cell receptor beta chains from one sample, sequenced in a study of blood T cells in healthy people across ages. Primed by a sample-barcoded 5' primer and a J-beta primer mix, a second PCR proceeded for 7 to 11 cycles. From the 5' RACE reads, TCRdb called clonotypes with MiXCR, one entry per CDR3 protein. The repertoire includes roughly 1,800,000 distinct CDR3 sequences, about 50% of them detected once, and around 2.1% sits in the top ten. Sequenced material: blood. The receptors were gathered from a middle-aged woman in good health.

The chain uses TRBV10-3 and TRBJ1-2; the match to TRBD1 covers 12 bases. The V gene end was trimmed by 0 bases and the J gene end by 6 bases; junction bases not matched to a gene: 17. This CDR3 is 20 amino acids long. The germline V gene has CDR1 ENHRY and CDR2 SYGVKD. The CDR3 nucleotides are TGTGCCATCAGTGAGTCGTTGTTTAAGAGGGACAGGGGGCGCGGAAATGGCTACACCTTC. The encoded protein is CAISESLFKRDRGRGNGYTF.

The rearrangement joins TRBV20-1 to TRBJ1-5; unclear D gene. V was shortened by 6 bases and J by 4 bases, with 16 bases between the two germline ends. CDR1 is DFQATT and CDR2 is SNEGSKA in the germline V gene (reference sequence). The CDR3 is 14 amino acids. CDR3 amino acids: CSAVDPRGNQPQHF. As DNA, the CDR3 is TGCAGTGCGGTGGATCCTCGAGGGAATCAGCCCCAGCATTTT.

This chain uses TRBV20-1 with TRBJ2-7; D is unclear. Trimming left V 6 bases short and J 5 bases short, with 14 bases between. The CDR3 sequence is 12 residues long. Germline CDR1 and CDR2: DFQATT and SNEGSKA (reference sequence). The CDR3 reads CSAIDEAHEQYF. The CDR3 bases are TGCAGTGCCATCGATGAGGCTCACGAGCAGTACTTC.

V usage is TRBV10-2 and J usage is TRBJ1-2, with D unclear. The CDR3 has 13 residues. Deletions cut 6 bases from V and 4 bases from J, with 12 bases between. Germline CDR1 and CDR2: WSHSY and SAAADI. CDR3 in amino acids: CASSDAPSYGYTF. The CDR3, as DNA: TGCGCCAGCAGCGACGCACCAAGCTATGGCTACACCTTC.

At least ten counts were recorded for this clonotype. The chain joins TRBV7-2 to TRBJ2-5; 7 positions match TRBD1. This CDR3 region has 15 residues. Germline V gene data show CDR1 as SGHTA and CDR2 as FQGNSA. Trimming at V came to 1 base and at J to 0 bases, leaving 2 bases not matched to a gene. CDR3 loop: CASSLGQGDQETQYF. CDR3 bases: TGTGCCAGCAGCTTAGGACAGGGAGACCAAGAGACCCAGTACTTC. Variable domain in full (rest from reference TRBV7-2 and TRBJ2-5): GAGVSQSPSNKVTEKGKDVELRCDPISGHTALYWYRQSLGQGLEFLIYFQGNSAPDKSGLPSDRFSAERTGGSVSTLTIQRTQQEDSAVYLCASSLGQGDQETQYFGPGTRLLVL.

This clonotype has a handful of counts. The genes are TRBV10-3 and TRBJ2-3; D gene unclear. This CDR3 spans 12 amino acids. From germline, CDR1 is ENHRY and CDR2 SYGVKD. V was shortened by 8 bases and J by 4 bases, with 10 bases between the two germline ends. The CDR3, as DNA: TGTGCCATCTCCAGAGGCCCAGATACGCAGTATTTT. Translation: CAISRGPDTQYF.

V and J are TRBV6-2 or TRBV6-3 and TRBJ2-1; 8 bases are a match to TRBD1. This CDR3 is built from 14 residues. Germline V gene data show CDR1 as MNHEY and CDR2 as SVGEGT. V was pared by 2 bases and J by 8 bases, with 5 bases of the junction left unmatched. The CDR3 loop reads CASSYTGQGHEQFF. CDR3 DNA: TGTGCCAGCAGTTACACCGGACAGGGCCATGAGCAGTTCTTC.

This chain uses TRBV6-2 or TRBV6-3 with TRBJ2-3; a weak D match, TRBD1 (6 bases). CDR3 length equals 19 residues. Germline CDR1 MNHEY, CDR2 SVGEGT. Trimming took off 5 bases at V and 5 bases at J, with 29 bases between the two ends. The CDR3 coding sequence is TGTGCCAGCAGTGACCGAATCCACCCCTTTCAGGGGAAGCGAGATACGCAGTATTTT. Translation: CASSDRIHPFQGKRDTQYF.

There are a few counts of this clonotype. J is TRBJ2-3 and V is TRBV20-1, with 8 bases aligning to TRBD2. Germline trimming cut 1 base from V and 2 bases from J; bases unmatched to any gene: 8. The CDR3 runs 16 residues. The germline V gene has CDR1 DFQATT and CDR2 SNEGSKA (reference sequence). The CDR3 DNA reads as TGCAGTGCTAGAGTCTCCAGCGGGGGACACACAGATACGCAGTATTTT. Amino acid sequence: CSARVSSGGHTDTQYF.

In its sample, this clonotype was seen a few times. This chain uses TRBV7-9 with TRBJ1-2; no firm D call. The CDR3 is 13 residues long. The V gene lost 5 bases and the J gene lost 5 bases, with 12 bases spanning the gap. Germline assignment: CDR1 SEHNR and CDR2 FQNEAQ (reference sequence). The CDR3 region has the DNA TGTGCCAGCAGCGGAACCGTGGATTATGGCTACACCTTC. This gives the protein CASSGTVDYGYTF.

In its sample, this clonotype was seen a few times. V and J are TRBV4-1 and TRBJ2-7; the D call may be TRBD1 or TRBD2 (5 bases each). V was pared by 1 base and J by 3 bases, with 37 bases between. Germline V gene lookup returns CDR1 MGHRA and CDR2 YSYEKL. There are 23 residues in the CDR3. CDR3 DNA: TGCGCCAGCAGCCAAGTTATTATACCTTGGGTTTGTAGGCGCATCAGGGAGAACTACGAGCAGTACTTC. Amino acids: CASSQVIIPWVCRRIRENYEQYF.

The chain links TRBV13 to TRBJ1-6; unclear D gene. This CDR3 contains 17 residues. Looked up from germline, CDR1 is PRHDT and CDR2 is FYEKMQ (reference sequence). Deletions cut 1 base from V and 0 bases from J, with 10 bases between. The CDR3 loop is CASSLAPTSSYNSPLHF. DNA for the CDR3: TGTGCCAGCAGCTTAGCTCCCACGAGCTCCTATAATTCACCCCTCCACTTT.

The V call is TRBV27, the J call TRBJ2-1, with D perhaps TRBD1 or TRBD2 (5 bases each). The germline V gene encodes CDR1 MNHEY and CDR2 SMNVEV (reference sequence). The CDR3 is 15 amino acids. V was cut by 7 bases and J by 2 bases, with 15 bases left in between. This CDR3 is CASKSRDGTYNEQFF. The CDR3 DNA follows: TGTGCCAGCAAGAGCCGGGACGGTACCTACAATGAGCAGTTCTTC.

The V and J genes are TRBV25-1 and TRBJ2-1; tentative D call: TRBD1 (5 bases). V gave up 3 bases and J gave up 2 bases, with 14 bases separating them. The germline V gene encodes CDR1 MGHDK and CDR2 SYGVNS. The CDR3 has 16 amino acids. Here the CDR3 DNA reads TGTGCCAGCAGTGATAGGGGCAGGGTGCCCTACAATGAGCAGTTCTTC. Amino acid sequence: CASSDRGRVPYNEQFF.

This chain uses TRBV29-1 with TRBJ2-1; no reliable D call. Per the germline V gene, CDR1 is SQVTM and CDR2 is ANQGSEA. CDR3 length equals 13 residues. Trimming pared 5 bases from V and 7 bases from J, leaving 15 bases between. The CDR3 loop reads CSVLSRWRNEQFF. CDR3 DNA sequence: TGCAGCGTTTTGAGTCGATGGCGGAATGAGCAGTTCTTC.

The V and J genes are TRBV4-2 and TRBJ2-7, with TRBD1 matching over 11 bases. The germline V gene encodes CDR1 LGHNA and CDR2 YNFKEQ. The CDR3 runs to 16 residues. V shed 0 bases, J shed 4 bases, and the junction held 5 bases outside the gene matches. CDR3 amino acids: CASSQDRDRGSYEQYF. The CDR3 DNA reads TGTGCCAGCAGCCAAGATAGGGACAGGGGGTCGTACGAGCAGTACTTC.

V and J are TRBV7-2 and TRBJ2-3, with TRBD1 as a possible D gene (6 bases). CDR3 length: 16 residues. Germline CDR1 is SGHTA and CDR2 is FQGNSA. Trimming pared 5 bases from V and 2 bases from J, leaving 17 bases between. CDR3 residues: CASSTSRDIFTDTQYF. In DNA, the CDR3 is TGTGCCAGCAGCACCAGCCGGGACATTTTCACAGATACGCAGTATTTT.

This clonotype was detected a few times. The chain links TRBV11-3 to TRBJ2-3; TRBD1 agrees at 9 bases. J lost 2 bases, V lost 5 bases, and 5 bases had no gene match. CDR1 and CDR2 from the germline V gene are SGHNT and YENEEA. This CDR3 contains 15 residues. The CDR3, as DNA: TGTGCCAGCAGCCCCGGGACAGGGTTCACAGATACGCAGTATTTT. Amino acid sequence: CASSPGTGFTDTQYF.

The sample holds a few counts of this clonotype. This chain uses TRBV27 with TRBJ2-1, with D unclear. In germline, CDR1 is MNHEY, CDR2 SMNVEV (reference sequence). The CDR3 has 16 amino acids. V lost 6 bases, J lost 2 bases, and 17 bases lay in between. The CDR3 protein is CASSRTRSVTYNEQFF. The CDR3 nucleotides read TGTGCCAGCAGCCGCACACGGTCCGTTACCTACAATGAGCAGTTCTTC.

V is TRBV5-1 and J is TRBJ2-6, with 9 bases fitting TRBD1. The length of the CDR3 is 18 residues. Germline CDR1 is SGHRS and CDR2 is YFSETQ. V was clipped by 4 bases and J by 2 bases; unmatched bases: 10. The CDR3 region is CASSLRTGVVTGANVLTF. DNA of the CDR3: TGCGCCAGCAGCCTAAGGACAGGGGTTGTGACTGGGGCCAACGTCCTGACTTTC.

The chain couples TRBV29-1 to TRBJ2-7; 9 bases match TRBD2. Germline trimming cut 4 bases from V and 1 base from J; bases unmatched to any gene: 11. CDR1 is SQVTM, CDR2 ANQGSEA, per germline. The CDR3 is 16 residues long. The CDR3 region is CSVVGLAGKKSYEQYF. The DNA of the CDR3 is TGCAGCGTTGTGGGGCTAGCGGGGAAAAAATCCTACGAGCAGTACTTC.

The chain uses TRBV7-2 and TRBJ2-3; no clear D. The V end was cut by 5 bases, the J end by 10 bases, with 13 bases between. CDR3 size: 12 residues. The germline V gene has CDR1 SGHTA and CDR2 FQGNSA. CDR3 region: CASSLSPPAQYF. In nucleotides, the CDR3 is TGTGCCAGCAGCCTATCCCCCCCGGCGCAGTATTTT.

This clonotype turned up a few times. The chain joins TRBV6-5 to TRBJ1-2; D is undetermined. The length of the CDR3 is 16 residues. The ends were cut back, 0 bases at V and 1 base at J, with 12 bases in the middle. The germline V gene has CDR1 MNHEY and CDR2 SVGAGI. CDR3 protein: CASSYSTMTVNYGYTF. In nucleotides, the CDR3 is TGTGCCAGCAGTTACTCTACTATGACCGTTAACTATGGCTACACCTTC.

This chain uses TRBV20-1 with TRBJ1-6; TRBD1 aligns across 7 bases. With V trimmed by 6 bases and J by 6 bases, 8 bases remained unmatched. The germline gives CDR1 DFQATT, CDR2 SNEGSKA (reference sequence). The CDR3 runs to 14 residues. The CDR3 loop reads CSAPTGQANSPLHF. The CDR3 nucleotides read TGCAGTGCCCCGACCGGACAGGCTAATTCACCCCTCCACTTT.

The rearrangement uses TRBV7-2 and TRBJ2-5; TRBD2 agrees at 10 bases. V shed 1 base, J shed 4 bases, and the junction held 12 bases outside the gene matches. Germline CDR1 and CDR2: SGHTA and FQGNSA. The CDR3 loop spans 18 amino acids. The CDR3 loop is CASSLDSKRGGPLETQYF. The CDR3 DNA is TGTGCCAGCAGCTTAGATTCCAAGCGGGGGGGCCCTTTAGAGACCCAGTACTTC.

V usage is TRBV6-1 and J usage is TRBJ1-5, with D perhaps matching TRBD1 (6 bases). Looked up from germline, CDR1 is MNHNS and CDR2 is SASEGT. CDR3 length: 15 residues. Trimming took 4 bases from V and 2 from J, leaving 12 bases between them. Here the CDR3 reads CASSVGRGGNQPQHF. The CDR3 region has the DNA TGTGCCAGCAGTGTCGGTAGGGGGGGCAATCAGCCCCAGCATTTT.

This chain joins TRBV6-2 or TRBV6-3 and TRBJ2-3; TRBD2 matches 10 bases. The germline V gene has CDR1 MNHEY and CDR2 SVGEGT. V dropped 5 bases and J dropped 6; count of bases not matched to a gene: 5. The CDR3 spans 14 residues. The DNA of the CDR3 is TGTGCCAGCAGTACACTAGCGGGGTTTGATACGCAGTATTTT. Amino acids: CASSTLAGFDTQYF.

The rearrangement links TRBV7-2 to TRBJ1-2; D perhaps matches TRBD1 (6 bases). Germline V gives CDR1 SGHTA, CDR2 FQGNSA. There are 14 residues in the CDR3. Between the trimmed V and J ends, which lost 2 bases and 6 bases, there was a span of 13 bases. The CDR3 loop is CASSLLQGLDGYTF. The CDR3 nucleotides are TGTGCCAGCAGCTTATTACAGGGTTTAGATGGCTACACCTTC.